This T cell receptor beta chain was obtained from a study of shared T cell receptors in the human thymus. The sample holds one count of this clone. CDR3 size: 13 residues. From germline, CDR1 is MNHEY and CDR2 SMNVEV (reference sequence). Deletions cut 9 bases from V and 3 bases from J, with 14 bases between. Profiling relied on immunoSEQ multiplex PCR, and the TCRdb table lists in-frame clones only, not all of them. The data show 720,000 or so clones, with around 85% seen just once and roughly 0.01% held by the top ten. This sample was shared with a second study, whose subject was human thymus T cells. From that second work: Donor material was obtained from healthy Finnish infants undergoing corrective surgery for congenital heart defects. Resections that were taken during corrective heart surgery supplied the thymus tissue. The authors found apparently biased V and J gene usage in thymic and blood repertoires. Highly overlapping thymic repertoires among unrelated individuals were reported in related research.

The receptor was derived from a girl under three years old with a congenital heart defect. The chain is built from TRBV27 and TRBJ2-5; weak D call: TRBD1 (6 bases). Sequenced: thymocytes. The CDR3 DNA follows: TGTGCCAGGACACGGGGACACAAAGAGACCCAGTACTTC. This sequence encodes CARTRGHKETQYF.